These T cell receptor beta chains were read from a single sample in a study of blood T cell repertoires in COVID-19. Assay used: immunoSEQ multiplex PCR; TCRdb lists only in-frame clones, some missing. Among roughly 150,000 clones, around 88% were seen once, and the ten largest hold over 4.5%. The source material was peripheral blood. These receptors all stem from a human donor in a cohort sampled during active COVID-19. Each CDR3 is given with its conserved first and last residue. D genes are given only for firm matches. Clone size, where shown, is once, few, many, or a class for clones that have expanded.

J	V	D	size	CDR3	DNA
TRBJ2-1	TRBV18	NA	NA	CASTGGGPYNEQFF	TGTGCCAGCACAGGGGGGGGGCCCTACAATGAGCAGTTCTTC
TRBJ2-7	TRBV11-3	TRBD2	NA	CASSVGLAESYEQYF	TGTGCCAGCAGCGTGGGACTAGCCGAATCCTACGAGCAGTACTTC
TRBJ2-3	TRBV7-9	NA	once	CASRAPGPGADTQYF	TGTGCCAGCAGGGCCCCCGGCCCCGGAGCAGATACGCAGTATTTT
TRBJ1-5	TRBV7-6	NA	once	CASSLARGGSGQPQHF	TGTGCCAGCAGCTTAGCGCGGGGGGGGTCGGGTCAGCCCCAGCATTTT
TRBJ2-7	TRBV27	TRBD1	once	CASRVLRPGQGKYEQYF	TGTGCCAGCAGGGTACTTCGGCCGGGACAGGGAAAGTACGAGCAGTACTTC
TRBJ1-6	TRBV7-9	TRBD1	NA	CASSMPGGSPLHF	TGTGCCAGCAGCATGCCAGGGGGGTCACCCCTCCACTTT
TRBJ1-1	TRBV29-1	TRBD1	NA	CSVAGGGTEAFF	TGCAGCGTTGCAGGGGGTGGGACTGAAGCTTTCTTT
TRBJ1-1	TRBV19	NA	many	CASSIPAGTTLNTEAFF	TGTGCCAGTAGTATCCCGGCCGGGACAACTCTGAACACTGAAGCTTTCTTT
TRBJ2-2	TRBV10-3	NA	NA	CAISDSGASLGTGELFF	TGTGCCATCAGTGATAGCGGAGCTTCACTAGGCACCGGGGAGCTGTTTTTT
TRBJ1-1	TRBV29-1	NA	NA	CSVKIRYGETEAFF	TGCAGCGTAAAAATCCGTTACGGGGAAACTGAAGCTTTCTTT
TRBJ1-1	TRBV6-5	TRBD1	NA	CASSYSGTGDTEAFF	TGTGCCAGCAGTTACTCGGGGACAGGGGACACTGAAGCTTTCTTT
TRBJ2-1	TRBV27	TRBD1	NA	CASSFRLARDSSYNEQFF	TGTGCCAGCAGTTTCCGCCTAGCCCGGGACAGCTCCTACAATGAGCAGTTCTTC
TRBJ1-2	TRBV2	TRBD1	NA	CASSEGRDRAGGYTF	TGTGCCAGCAGTGAAGGCCGAGACAGGGCCGGTGGCTACACCTTC
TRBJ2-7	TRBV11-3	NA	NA	CASSLKRRNSYEQYF	TGTGCCAGCAGCTTGAAACGCAGAAACTCCTACGAGCAGTACTTC
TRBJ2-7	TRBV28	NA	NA	CASSLNEKSYEQYF	TGTGCCAGCAGTTTAAACGAGAAATCTTACGAGCAGTACTTC
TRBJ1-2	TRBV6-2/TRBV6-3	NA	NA	CASSYSGSLYGYTF	TGTGCCAGCAGTTACTCGGGCAGCCTCTATGGCTACACCTTC
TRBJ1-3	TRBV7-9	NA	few	CASSSSDRGNTIYF	TGTGCCAGCAGCTCCTCCGACAGGGGAAACACCATATATTTT
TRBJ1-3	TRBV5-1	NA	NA	CASSVGQTGNTIYF	TGCGCCAGCAGCGTCGGACAGACTGGAAACACCATATATTTT